This T cell receptor (beta chain) was documented in a study of regulatory T cells in long-lasting Graves disease. This clonotype was observed many times. Antigen: not known. Points from the study as a whole: With a few thousand shared public clonotypes, persistent patients exceeded new patients, who shared more than 750.

Time point denoted: newly diagnosed GD, antithyroid drugs for less than 3 months. PBMC-derived RNA was used for the TCR library. For TCR beta, libraries came from iRepertoire HTBI primers and Arm-PCR of CDR3 regions. MiXCR, applied by TCRdb to the multiplex PCR reads, yields one record per CDR3 protein. This repertoire shows around 320,000 distinct CDR3 sequences, approximately 15% found once; its top ten account for approximately 30%. CDR3 length: 16 amino acids. V lost 3 bases and J lost 5; bases outside the gene matches: 7. Germline CDR1 is SGHTA and CDR2 is FQGNSA. The sample also formed part of further work on T cells in Graves' hyperthyroidism and ophthalmopathy. That source notes: The HTBI set primed first-round TCR CDR3 RT-PCR.

The source is a man in his forties with Graves disease. V is TRBV7-2 and J is TRBJ2-5, with TRBD2 identical over 12 bases. Specimen: peripheral blood mononuclear cells (PBMCs), collected at new diagnosis, from a patient treated with antithyroid drugs. The CDR3 loop is CASSLMLAGGRETQYF. The DNA of the CDR3 is TGTGCCAGCAGCTTGATGCTAGCGGGGGGGCGGGAGACCCAGTACTTC.